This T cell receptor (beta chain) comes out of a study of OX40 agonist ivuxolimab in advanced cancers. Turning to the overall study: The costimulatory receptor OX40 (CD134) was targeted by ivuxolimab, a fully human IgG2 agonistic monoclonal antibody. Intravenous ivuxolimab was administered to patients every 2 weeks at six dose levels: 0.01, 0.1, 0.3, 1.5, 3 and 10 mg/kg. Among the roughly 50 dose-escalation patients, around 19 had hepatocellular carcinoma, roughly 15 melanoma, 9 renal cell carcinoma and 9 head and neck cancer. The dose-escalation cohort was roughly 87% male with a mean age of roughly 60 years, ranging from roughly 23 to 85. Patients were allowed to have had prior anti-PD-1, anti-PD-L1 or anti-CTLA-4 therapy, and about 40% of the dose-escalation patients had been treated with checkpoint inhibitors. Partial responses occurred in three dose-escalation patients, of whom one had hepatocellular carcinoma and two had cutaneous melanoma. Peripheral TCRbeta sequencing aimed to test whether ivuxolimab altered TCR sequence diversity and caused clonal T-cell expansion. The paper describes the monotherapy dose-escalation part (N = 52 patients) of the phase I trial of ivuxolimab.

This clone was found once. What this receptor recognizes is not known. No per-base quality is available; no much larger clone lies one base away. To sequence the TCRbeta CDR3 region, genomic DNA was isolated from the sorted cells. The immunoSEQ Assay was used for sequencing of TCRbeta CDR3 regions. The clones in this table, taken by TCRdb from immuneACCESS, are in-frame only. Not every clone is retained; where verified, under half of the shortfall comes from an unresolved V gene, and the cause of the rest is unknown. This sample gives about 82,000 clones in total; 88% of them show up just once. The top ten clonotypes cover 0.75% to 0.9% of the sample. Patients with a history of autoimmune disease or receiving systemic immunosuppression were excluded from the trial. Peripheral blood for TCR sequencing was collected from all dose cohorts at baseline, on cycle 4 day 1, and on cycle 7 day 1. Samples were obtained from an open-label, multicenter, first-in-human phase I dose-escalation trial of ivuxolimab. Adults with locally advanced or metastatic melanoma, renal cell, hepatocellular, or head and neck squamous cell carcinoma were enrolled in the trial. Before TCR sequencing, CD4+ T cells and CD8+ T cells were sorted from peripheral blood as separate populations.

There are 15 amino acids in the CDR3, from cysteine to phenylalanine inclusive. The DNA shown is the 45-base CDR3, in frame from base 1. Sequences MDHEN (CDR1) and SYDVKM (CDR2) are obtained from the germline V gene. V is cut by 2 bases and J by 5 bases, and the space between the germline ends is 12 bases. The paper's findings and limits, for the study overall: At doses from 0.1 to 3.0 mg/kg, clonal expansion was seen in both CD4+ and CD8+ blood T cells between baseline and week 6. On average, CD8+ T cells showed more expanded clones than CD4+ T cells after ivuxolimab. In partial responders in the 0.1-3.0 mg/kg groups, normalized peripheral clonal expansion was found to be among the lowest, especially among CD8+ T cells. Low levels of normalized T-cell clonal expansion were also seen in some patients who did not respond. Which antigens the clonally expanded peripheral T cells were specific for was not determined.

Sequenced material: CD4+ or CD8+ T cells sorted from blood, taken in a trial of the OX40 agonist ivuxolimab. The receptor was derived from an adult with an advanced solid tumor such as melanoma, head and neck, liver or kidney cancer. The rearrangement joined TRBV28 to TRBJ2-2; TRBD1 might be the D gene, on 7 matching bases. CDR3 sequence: CASSLGGGATGELFF. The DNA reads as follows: TGTGCCAGCAGTTTAGGAGGGGGCGCAACCGGGGAGCTGTTTTTT.